This T cell receptor (beta chain) was found in a study of beta chain features in type 1 diabetes. Across the whole study: In all, approximately 110 million sorted cells from all samples were analyzed. Overall study findings and caveats: Naive, central memory and Treg TCRB repertoires seemed to resemble each other more closely in patients than they did in healthy donors.

The CDR3 extends over 16 amino acids. Germline assignment: CDR1 SGHDT and CDR2 YYEEEE. V was pared by 1 base and J by 5 bases, with 19 bases between. Expressed TCRB transcripts were sequenced because the entire RNA isolate underwent reverse transcription. Assay used: immunoSEQ multiplex PCR; TCRdb lists only in-frame clones, some missing. The repertoire includes around 320,000 clones, around 15% of them detected once, and 6.7% sits in the top ten. This clone has more than one count but fewer than ten. Its matching antigen is unknown. A far larger clone is just one base off, so this is likely a read error.

This clonotype was obtained from a man younger than 40 in good health. The sequencing sample was made of central memory CD4+ T cells from blood. The rearrangement links TRBV5-6 to TRBJ2-7; D perhaps matches TRBD2 (6 bases). The DNA of the CDR3 is TGTGCCAGCAGCTTGTGGGGACTGACCGGCCCGAACGAGCAGTACGTC. Its protein product is CASSLWGLTGPNEQYV.